This is a list of T cell receptor beta chains from one sample in a study of shared clonotypes between healthy human individuals. Using immunoSEQ multiplex PCR, the repertoire was profiled, and TCRdb retains in-frame clones only, with some absent. The table lists about 1 million clones, roughly 70% of them singletons. The sample consisted of memory CD4+ T cells sorted from blood. These TCRs come from a man aged 18 to 29 in good health. The CDR3 runs from the conserved cysteine through the conserved F or W. The D gene is left open where the match is weak. Expanded clones get a size class; other rows say once, few or many, or leave the size out.

D gene	clone size	V gene	J gene	CDR3 protein	CDR3 DNA
TRBD2	once	TRBV5-1	TRBJ2-3	CASSWGTSDNTDTQYF	TGCGCCAGCAGCTGGGGGACTAGCGACAACACAGATACGCAGTATTTT
TRBD1	-	TRBV19	TRBJ1-2	CASSTLGTGGNYGYTF	TGTGCCAGTAGTACCCTCGGGACAGGGGGGAACTATGGCTACACCTTC
TRBD2	-	TRBV7-2	TRBJ2-7	CASSVGLASYEQYF	TGTGCCAGCAGCGTGGGACTAGCGTCCTACGAGCAGTACTTC
-	-	TRBV2	TRBJ2-7	CASIENGRVYEQYF	TGTGCCAGCATCGAAAATGGTCGGGTGTACGAGCAGTACTTC
TRBD1	-	TRBV5-8	TRBJ2-4	CASSPFRGQGRKNIQYF	TGTGCCAGCAGCCCGTTCCGGGGACAGGGACGCAAAAACATTCAGTACTTC
-	-	TRBV30	TRBJ2-3	CAWTGVDTQYF	TGTGCCTGGACCGGGGTAGATACGCAGTATTTT
-	-	TRBV6-5	TRBJ2-3	CASSSTDTQYF	TGTGCCAGCTCGTCCACAGATACGCAGTATTTT
TRBD1	-	TRBV28	TRBJ1-4	CASSGGQSRGTNEKLFF	TGTGCCAGCAGTGGGGGACAGTCGCGGGGAACTAATGAAAAACTGTTTTTT
TRBD2	-	TRBV4-3	TRBJ2-5	CASSQDRTSGRAGETQYF	TGCGCCAGCAGCCAAGATAGGACTAGCGGGAGGGCCGGGGAGACCCAGTACTTC
-	-	TRBV21-1	TRBJ1-2	CASSKGRGLGTGYTF	TGTGCCAGCAGCAAAGGAAGGGGCCTAGGCACTGGCTACACCTTC
TRBD1	-	TRBV10-3	TRBJ2-7	CAISVGQEGNNEQYF	TGTGCCATCAGTGTTGGACAGGAAGGGAATAACGAGCAGTACTTC
-	-	TRBV7-7	TRBJ1-6	CASSFAHKSSYNSPLHF	TGTGCTAGCAGCTTTGCACACAAGAGCTCCTATAATTCACCCCTCCACTTT
-	-	TRBV7-9	TRBJ1-1	CASSLSVLYTEAFF	TGTGCCAGCAGCTTATCTGTACTTTACACTGAAGCTTTCTTT
TRBD1	few	TRBV9	TRBJ1-1	CASSVVTGQGSMNTEAFF	TGTGCCAGCAGCGTAGTTACGGGACAGGGTTCTATGAACACTGAAGCTTTCTTT
TRBD1	-	TRBV29-1	TRBJ2-2	CSGGTGPSGELFF	TGCAGCGGGGGGACAGGGCCAAGCGGGGAGCTGTTTTTT
-	-	TRBV10-2	TRBJ2-7	CASSLQGGTSYEQYF	TGCGCCAGCAGCTTACAGGGGGGGACCTCCTACGAGCAGTACTTC
TRBD1	once	TRBV6-1	TRBJ1-4	CASSEYPGGGEKLFF	TGTGCCAGCAGTGAATATCCAGGGGGTGGTGAAAAACTGTTTTTT
-	-	TRBV6-6	TRBJ1-3	CASSLRWDGNTIYF	TGTGCCAGCAGTCTTCGGTGGGACGGAAACACCATATATTTT
TRBD1	few	TRBV19	TRBJ1-2	CASSIMRTGEGYTF	TGTGCCAGTAGTATAATGAGGACAGGGGAAGGCTACACCTTC
TRBD2	-	TRBV7-2	TRBJ2-3	CASSSTSGKGPDTQYF	TGTGCCAGCAGCTCGACTAGCGGGAAAGGACCAGATACGCAGTATTTT
TRBD1	-	TRBV30	TRBJ2-1	CAWQGAGNEQFF	TGTGCCTGGCAGGGGGCAGGGAATGAGCAGTTCTTC
TRBD1	-	TRBV19	TRBJ1-6	CASRDRGSYNSPLHF	TGTGCCAGTAGGGACAGGGGTTCCTATAATTCACCCCTCCACTTT
-	-	TRBV7-4	TRBJ2-1	CASSLGEGAFYNEQFF	TGTGCCAGCAGCTTAGGGGAGGGGGCCTTCTACAATGAGCAGTTCTTC
-	-	TRBV28	TRBJ1-6	CASIIKTGQRHNSPLHF	TGTGCCAGCATCATTAAAACCGGACAGAGACATAATTCACCCCTCCACTTT
TRBD1	-	TRBV5-4	TRBJ2-1	CASSTQGANEQFF	TGTGCCAGCAGTACACAGGGGGCCAATGAGCAGTTCTTC
-	few	TRBV2	TRBJ2-7	CASQLAGQYF	TGTGCCAGCCAACTAGCCGGGCAGTACTTC
TRBD1	-	TRBV29-1	TRBJ1-5	CSVRTGQGIQPQHF	TGCAGCGTCCGAACGGGACAGGGGATACAGCCCCAGCATTTT
-	-	TRBV7-2	TRBJ1-1	CASRLGPAEAFF	TGTGCCAGCAGATTAGGTCCCGCTGAAGCTTTCTTT
TRBD2	-	TRBV18	TRBJ2-5	CASSPPLAGGPFRTETQYF	TGTGCCAGCTCACCACCGCTAGCGGGGGGGCCGTTCCGTACAGAGACCCAGTACTTC
-	-	TRBV7-8	TRBJ1-2	CASSQGMADRGGGYTF	TGTGCCAGCAGCCAGGGCATGGCGGATAGAGGTGGGGGCTACACCTTC
-	-	TRBV5-1	TRBJ2-2	CASSLEYNTGELFF	TGCGCCAGCAGCTTGGAGTACAACACCGGGGAGCTGTTTTTT
-	-	TRBV28	TRBJ2-2	CASSLWEKGGTGELFF	TGTGCCAGCAGTTTATGGGAAAAAGGGGGCACCGGGGAGCTGTTTTTT
TRBD2	-	TRBV7-9	TRBJ2-3	CASSFSGGGDTQYF	TGTGCCAGCAGCTTTAGCGGGGGAGGAGATACGCAGTATTTT
TRBD2	-	TRBV18	TRBJ2-7	CASSPEAGGPYEQYF	TGTGCCAGCTCACCCGAAGCGGGAGGGCCCTACGAGCAGTACTTC
TRBD1	once	TRBV6-5	TRBJ1-6	CASRIRQGTSPLHF	TGTGCCAGCAGGATTCGACAGGGTACTTCACCCCTCCACTTT
TRBD1	-	TRBV6-1	TRBJ2-7	CASSEPGQGANEQYF	TGTGCCAGCAGTGAACCGGGACAGGGGGCTAACGAGCAGTACTTC
TRBD1	-	TRBV5-4	TRBJ1-2	CASSFTGGRVDGYTF	TGTGCCAGCAGCTTCACAGGGGGCAGGGTGGATGGCTACACCTTC
TRBD1	few	TRBV5-5	TRBJ2-2	CASSLGRGTGELFF	TGTGCCAGCAGCTTGGGCAGGGGGACCGGGGAGCTGTTTTTT
-	-	TRBV10-2	TRBJ2-1	CASTQRGHKDEQFF	TGCGCCAGCACCCAACGCGGACATAAGGATGAGCAGTTCTTC
-	many	TRBV9	TRBJ2-1	CASSASPLGRYNEQFF	TGTGCCAGCAGCGCCTCCCCGCTCGGGAGATACAATGAGCAGTTCTTC
TRBD1	-	TRBV5-1	TRBJ2-2	CASSRSGTGATGELFF	TGCGCCAGCAGCCGGTCCGGGACAGGGGCCACCGGGGAGCTGTTTTTT
TRBD2	-	TRBV10-3	TRBJ2-1	CAISLGGSHTNEQFF	TGTGCCATCAGTTTAGGCGGGAGTCACACCAATGAGCAGTTCTTC
-	-	TRBV18	TRBJ2-5	CASSPGSPRETQYF	TGTGCCAGCTCACCGGGGAGCCCCCGGGAGACCCAGTACTTC
TRBD1	few	TRBV29-1	TRBJ1-2	CSVENRRQGISYGYTF	TGCAGCGTTGAAAATCGGCGACAGGGGATATCCTATGGCTACACCTTC
-	many	TRBV7-2	TRBJ2-2	CASSSRLGSNTGELFF	TGTGCCAGCAGCTCCCGCCTTGGGTCGAACACCGGGGAGCTGTTTTTT
-	-	TRBV29-1	TRBJ2-2	CSVMATGELFF	TGCAGCGTTATGGCCACCGGGGAGCTGTTTTTT
-	-	TRBV6-5	TRBJ1-1	CASRAGMNTEAFF	TGTGCCAGCAGGGCCGGGATGAACACTGAAGCTTTCTTT
TRBD2	-	TRBV14	TRBJ2-7	CASSRASGSTYEQYF	TGTGCCAGCAGCCGGGCCAGCGGGAGTACCTACGAGCAGTACTTC
TRBD1	-	TRBV27	TRBJ1-4	CASSLSGDSRSRLFF	TGTGCCAGCAGTTTATCGGGGGACAGCCGTTCAAGACTGTTTTTT
-	once	TRBV18	TRBJ2-1	CASSRGTEQFF	TGTGCCAGCTCACGGGGGACTGAGCAGTTCTTC
-	-	TRBV5-1	TRBJ1-1	CASSLESGRNTEAFF	TGCGCCAGCAGCTTGGAGTCGGGGCGCAACACTGAAGCTTTCTTT
TRBD1	-	TRBV7-2	TRBJ2-2	CASSLVGQGGTGELFF	TGTGCCAGCAGCTTAGTCGGACAGGGGGGAACCGGGGAGCTGTTTTTT
-	-	TRBV28	TRBJ1-3	CASSSGTRSSGNTIYF	TGTGCCAGCAGCTCGGGGACCCGTAGCTCTGGAAACACCATATATTTT